Reported below is one TCR beta chain. Individuals aged about 18 to 90 years were recruited from 24 US areas. Participant reports of clinical history set cohort assignment. Profiling relied on immunoSEQ multiplex PCR, and the TCRdb table lists in-frame clones only, not all of them. The table has fewer than 250,000 clones, 83% seen once; the top ten hold about 4.8%. This specimen comes from a study of blood T cell repertoires in COVID-19. CDR1 is MNHEY, CDR2 SMNVEV, per germline (reference sequence). The CDR3 is 14 amino acids. Trimming stripped 4 bases from V and 0 bases from J, with 10 bases between. This clonotype was obtained from a woman aged 50 to 60 who had been exposed to COVID-19. The chain carries TRBV27 and TRBJ2-7; the D is unclear. The sequencing input was PBMCs or T cells enriched from blood (not recorded which). The CDR3, as DNA: TGTGCCAGCAGTTGGAGTCAGAGCTCCTACGAGCAGTACTTC. It yields the protein CASSWSQSSYEQYF.